The 32 T cell receptor beta chains given below trace back to one sample, sequenced in a study of blood T cell repertoires in COVID-19. Method: immunoSEQ multiplex PCR; TCRdb's copy keeps in-frame clones and lacks some. Of over 150,000 clones listed, approximately 80% are singletons. Sequencing was performed on PBMCs or T cells enriched from blood (not recorded which). Receptor source: a man in his forties who had recovered from COVID-19.

This clone was recorded once. The gene calls are TRBV4-2 and TRBJ1-2; D is possibly TRBD1 (6 bases). V shed 4 bases and J shed 7 bases, with 22 bases lying between them. The CDR3 loop spans 16 amino acids. CDR1 is LGHNA and CDR2 is YNFKEQ in the germline V gene. Here the CDR3 DNA reads TGTGCCAGCAGCCCCTTCGGAGCCTTAGGACAGTTTGGCTACACCTTC. It specifies CASSPFGALGQFGYTF.

In this sample, this clone turned up once. The chain links TRBV5-8 to TRBJ1-5; tentatively, D is TRBD1 (5 bases). V dropped 0 bases and J dropped 3 bases, with 10 bases sitting between them. This CDR3 region has 15 residues. CDR1 and CDR2 (germline): SGHTS, YDEGEE. CDR3 bases: TGTGCCAGCAGCTTGGTTGCGGACATCAATCAGCCCCAGCATTTT. Translated, it gives CASSLVADINQPQHF.

This clone was picked up a small number of times. The rearrangement links TRBV5-1 to TRBJ2-1; no definite D call. V was cut by 4 bases and J by 9 bases, with 14 bases left in between. CDR3 size: 13 residues. CDR1 is SGHRS and CDR2 is YFSETQ in the germline V gene. This chain's CDR3 is CASSESLTGEQFF. The CDR3 nucleotides read TGCGCCAGCAGCGAGAGTTTAACGGGTGAGCAGTTCTTC.

This chain uses TRBV4-3 with TRBJ2-2; 7 bases fit TRBD2. The V gene end was trimmed by 0 bases and the J gene end by 0 bases; junction bases not matched to a gene: 4. The CDR3 covers 17 residues. CDR1 and CDR2 (germline): LGHNA, YSLEER. CDR3 in amino acids: CASSQESGATNTGELFF. CDR3 sequence (DNA): TGCGCCAGCAGCCAAGAGAGCGGGGCGACGAACACCGGGGAGCTGTTTTTT.

The chain is built from TRBV28 and TRBJ2-1; possibly TRBD2 for D (5 bases). V was clipped by 7 bases and J by 4 bases, with 8 bases between them. Germline V gene lookup returns CDR1 MDHEN and CDR2 SYDVKM. The CDR3 covers 12 residues. In DNA, the CDR3 is TGTGCCAGCATGGAGGAGTACAATGAGCAGTTCTTC. It is translated as CASMEEYNEQFF.

The J gene is TRBJ1-2, the V gene TRBV11-2; TRBD1 matches at 7 bases. The CDR3 is 14 residues long. Looked up from germline, CDR1 is SGHAT and CDR2 is FQNNGV. V lost 5 bases to trimming and J lost 8 bases; unmatched junction nucleotides: 11. CDR3 amino acids: CASSPGYRGSGYTF. DNA for the CDR3: TGTGCCAGCAGCCCGGGCTACAGGGGATCCGGCTACACCTTC.

There are many counts of this clone. V is TRBV5-1 and J is TRBJ1-5; TRBD1 matches 8 bases. The CDR3 length is 15 residues. From germline, CDR1 is SGHRS and CDR2 YFSETQ. Trimming cost V 4 bases and J 4 bases; bases outside gene matches: 7. CDR3 protein: CASSEQGGFNQPQHF. The CDR3 coding sequence is TGCGCCAGCAGCGAACAGGGGGGATTTAATCAGCCCCAGCATTTT.

This chain uses TRBV10-1 with TRBJ2-3; 8 bases map to TRBD2. In germline, CDR1 is WNHNN, CDR2 SYGVQD (reference sequence). J lost 4 bases, V lost 2 bases, and 5 bases had no gene match. The CDR3 has 15 amino acids. The CDR3, as DNA: TGCGCCAGCAGTGAGGGGACTAGATTTTCAGATACGCAGTATTTT. Translated, it gives CASSEGTRFSDTQYF.

This clone was observed once. The rearrangement uses TRBV5-1 and TRBJ1-4, with 7 nucleotides matching TRBD1. The CDR3 runs to 13 residues. The V gene's germline CDR1 is SGHRS and CDR2 YFSETQ. The V segment lost 4 bases and the J segment 7 bases; nucleotides outside the gene matches: 4. CDR3 residues: CASSQGQVEKLFF. In DNA form, the CDR3 reads TGCGCCAGCAGCCAAGGACAGGTTGAAAAACTGTTTTTT.

The chain uses TRBV18 and TRBJ2-3, with D possibly matching TRBD1 (6 bases). The CDR3 is 14 residues long. Germline CDR1 reads KGHSH; CDR2 reads LQKENI. Between the trimmed V and J ends, which lost 4 bases and 1 base, there was a span of 9 bases. The CDR3 DNA is TGTGCCAGCTCACTTTGGACAGGCACAGATACGCAGTATTTT. This encodes CASSLWTGTDTQYF.

The chain recombines TRBV11-2 with TRBJ2-3, with 11 nucleotides matching TRBD2. V lost 2 bases, J lost 4 bases, and 11 bases stayed unmatched. The CDR3 contains 18 residues. The germline gives CDR1 SGHAT, CDR2 FQNNGV. CDR3 sequence: CASSLFLLAGVTADTQYF. The CDR3 region has the DNA TGTGCCAGCAGCTTATTTTTACTAGCGGGAGTTACGGCAGATACGCAGTATTTT.

Ten or more counts support this clone. The J gene is TRBJ1-5, the V gene TRBV28; tentative D call: TRBD1 (5 bases). Between the trimmed V and J ends, which lost 3 bases and 3 bases, there was a span of 15 bases. Germline V CDR1 and CDR2: MDHEN, SYDVKM. The CDR3 has 16 residues. Here the CDR3 reads CASSLLARVTNQPQHF. The CDR3 DNA reads TGTGCCAGCAGTTTGTTGGCCAGGGTGACCAATCAGCCCCAGCATTTT.

The chain links TRBV30 to TRBJ1-2; TRBD1 matches at 10 bases. Germline V gives CDR1 GTSNPN, CDR2 SVGIG (reference sequence). Trimming removed 2 bases from V and 1 base from J; junction bases left unmatched: 13. CDR3 size: 18 residues. CDR3 bases: TGTGCCTGGAGTTCGTCGGACAGGGGGAAGTTCGGTAACTATGGCTACACCTTC. Amino acid sequence: CAWSSSDRGKFGNYGYTF.

This clone was picked up a small number of times. This chain connects TRBV29-1 to TRBJ2-7, with D perhaps matching TRBD2 (5 bases). The V and J ends lost 6 bases and 5 bases respectively, with 17 bases between them. The CDR3 runs to 13 residues. Germline CDR1 is SQVTM and CDR2 is ANQGSEA. The CDR3 DNA reads TGCAGCGTAGGGCCCGCCAAGAGGGACGAGCAGTACTTC. Translating gives CSVGPAKRDEQYF.

Only a few counts were recorded for this clone. The chain has TRBV7-7 and TRBJ1-6; the D gene is possibly TRBD1 (5 bases). V lost 4 bases, J lost 10 bases, and 11 bases lay in between. Per the germline V gene, CDR1 is SSHAT and CDR2 is FNYEAQ (reference sequence). The CDR3 extends over 13 amino acids. The CDR3 protein is CASSSGLGSPLHF. DNA for the CDR3: TGTGCCAGCAGCTCAGGGTTAGGATCACCCCTCCACTTT.

J is TRBJ1-4 and V is TRBV9, with TRBD1 matching 7 bases. The V segment lost 3 bases and the J segment 7 bases; nucleotides outside the gene matches: 9. Germline V gene sequence: CDR1 SGDLS, CDR2 YYNGEE. The CDR3 sequence is 15 residues long. Written as DNA, the CDR3 is TGTGCCAGCAGCGCCCTGACAGGGTGGGGTGAAAAACTGTTTTTT. Translated: CASSALTGWGEKLFF.

The chain joins TRBV11-3 to TRBJ1-3; the match to TRBD1 covers 8 bases. With V trimmed by 5 bases and J by 0 bases, 12 bases remained unmatched. The CDR3 loop spans 18 amino acids. Germline CDR1 SGHNT, CDR2 YENEEA. CDR3: CASSPNSGQASSGNTIYF. The CDR3 nucleotides read TGTGCCAGCAGCCCTAATTCGGGACAGGCTAGCTCTGGAAACACCATATATTTT.

The chain recombines TRBV27 with TRBJ2-7, with TRBD2 matching over 10 bases. The CDR3 is 16 residues long. Germline V gene data show CDR1 as MNHEY and CDR2 as SMNVEV (reference sequence). Trimming took 9 bases from V and 2 from J; bases not matched to a gene: 13. The CDR3 region is CASRWLAGVSPYEQYF. Here the CDR3 DNA reads TGTGCCAGTAGGTGGCTAGCGGGAGTCTCCCCCTACGAGCAGTACTTC.

This chain uses TRBV4-1 with TRBJ1-5; 7 nucleotides agree with TRBD1. The germline V gene has CDR1 MGHRA and CDR2 YSYEKL. This CDR3 spans 16 amino acids. The V and J ends lost 0 bases and 7 bases, in that order; junction bases with no gene match: 9. The CDR3: CASSQEPTGHRQPQHF. Here the CDR3 DNA reads TGCGCCAGCAGCCAAGAACCGACAGGGCATAGGCAGCCCCAGCATTTT.

In its sample, this clone was seen a few times. This sequence joins TRBV5-1 and TRBJ1-2, with D perhaps matching TRBD1 (6 bases). Germline V lookup: CDR1 SGHRS, CDR2 YFSETQ. This CDR3 is 16 amino acids long. V shed 3 bases and J shed 4 bases, with 19 bases lying between them. The DNA for the CDR3 is TGCGCCAGCAGCTCGTCGCCGGAGGGGGGGGCCTATGGCTACACCTTC. This encodes CASSSSPEGGAYGYTF.

The V gene is TRBV7-2, the J gene TRBJ2-5; a possible D gene is TRBD1 (5 bases). The CDR3 has 15 amino acids. Germline V CDR1 and CDR2: SGHTA, FQGNSA. V lost 0 bases, J lost 1 base, and 9 bases lay in between. CDR3 loop: CASSLASQVQETQYF. In DNA form, the CDR3 reads TGTGCCAGCAGCTTAGCTTCACAGGTCCAAGAGACCCAGTACTTC.

The chain has TRBV4-3 and TRBJ1-1; D is possibly TRBD1 (5 bases). Trimming took 4 bases from V and 10 from J, leaving 22 bases between them. CDR3 length: 15 residues. Germline CDR1 is LGHNA and CDR2 is YSLEER. For the CDR3, the DNA is TGCGCCAGCAGCCGTTCCAGGGCAAACCAAGACGGAGCTTTCTTT. Encoded protein: CASSRSRANQDGAFF.

The chain recombines TRBV5-1 with TRBJ1-2, with D perhaps matching TRBD1 (6 bases). The germline gives CDR1 SGHRS, CDR2 YFSETQ. The CDR3 runs to 15 residues. V was pared by 0 bases and J by 2 bases, with 11 bases between. CDR3 in amino acids: CASSLAQGWNYGYTF. Written as DNA, the CDR3 is TGCGCCAGCAGCTTGGCACAGGGTTGGAACTATGGCTACACCTTC.

The chain uses TRBV24-1 and TRBJ2-2, with D possibly being TRBD1 (6 bases). The germline V gene encodes CDR1 KGHDR and CDR2 SFDVKD. V was pared by 6 bases and J by 4 bases, with 11 bases between. The CDR3 extends over 14 amino acids. CDR3 loop: CATSPGQFTGELFF. The CDR3 DNA reads TGTGCCACCAGTCCGGGACAATTCACCGGGGAGCTGTTTTTT.

The J gene is TRBJ2-7, the V gene TRBV11-1, with 10 bases lining up with TRBD1. The germline gives CDR1 SGHAT, CDR2 FQDESV (reference sequence). V dropped 6 bases and J dropped 4; count of bases not matched to a gene: 9. This CDR3 has 15 residues. CDR3 DNA: TGTGCCAGCAGGCGGACAGGGGGTTCATGGTACGAGCAGTACTTC. Translated, it gives CASRRTGGSWYEQYF.

The chain employs TRBV7-2 and TRBJ1-5, with a tentative D call TRBD1 (5 bases). The CDR3 is 14 amino acids. Trimming took off 5 bases at V and 7 bases at J, with 15 bases between the two ends. CDR1 SGHTA and CDR2 FQGNSA come from the germline V gene. The CDR3 region is CASSRGGYGQPQHF. The CDR3 nucleotides are TGTGCCAGCAGCCGGGGGGGGTATGGACAGCCCCAGCATTTT.

The sample holds one count of this clone. The chain recombines TRBV3-1 (or the pseudogene TRBV3-2) with TRBJ1-1; D perhaps matches TRBD1 (6 bases). CDR3 length: 14 amino acids. Germline assignment: CDR1 LGHDT and CDR2 YNNKEL (reference sequence). Trimming stripped 0 bases from V and 8 bases from J, with 13 bases between. CDR3 nucleotides: TGTGCCAGCAGCCAAGATCCGGGACAAGAAGAAGCTTTCTTT. Its protein product is CASSQDPGQEEAFF.

The J gene is TRBJ2-2, the V gene TRBV7-2, with TRBD2 matching over 8 bases. V trimming: 3 bases; J trimming: 5 bases; junction bases outside the gene matches: 8. The CDR3 sequence is 16 residues long. Germline CDR1 and CDR2: SGHTA and FQGNSA. The CDR3 region has the DNA TGTGCCAGCAGCTTTTCCGGGGGGGTCCAAACCGGGGAGCTGTTTTTT. The encoded protein is CASSFSGGVQTGELFF.

This clone has a handful of counts. The J gene is TRBJ2-7, the V gene TRBV7-3; 8 bases agree with TRBD1. In germline, CDR1 is SGHTA, CDR2 FQGTGA. CDR3 length: 15 residues. V lost 5 bases and J lost 3; bases outside the gene matches: 9. CDR3 amino acids: CASSHGQGTFYEQYF. The DNA of the CDR3 is TGTGCCAGCAGCCACGGACAGGGAACCTTCTACGAGCAGTACTTC.

This sequence joins TRBV27 and TRBJ2-6, with 8 bases aligning to TRBD1. V was pared by 2 bases and J by 0 bases, with 6 bases of the junction left unmatched. This CDR3 spans 18 amino acids. Germline V lookup: CDR1 MNHEY, CDR2 SMNVEV (reference sequence). The CDR3 DNA reads TGTGCCAGCAGTTTAGCCGGACAGGGCCACTCTGGGGCCAACGTCCTGACTTTC. Its protein product is CASSLAGQGHSGANVLTF.

This clone was recorded once. The chain couples TRBV9 to TRBJ1-1; 9 positions match TRBD1. CDR1 is SGDLS, CDR2 YYNGEE, per germline. There are 14 residues in the CDR3. J was trimmed by 3 bases and V by 3 bases; bases with no gene match: 3. CDR3 sequence (DNA): TGTGCCAGCAGCGCCCGGGACAGGGACACTGAAGCTTTCTTT. Its translation: CASSARDRDTEAFF.

This clone was seen only a few times. The chain employs TRBV5-1 and TRBJ1-2; possible D gene TRBD1, 6 bases. The CDR3 spans 14 residues. The germline V gene encodes CDR1 SGHRS and CDR2 YFSETQ. Trimming cost V 0 bases and J 4 bases, with 10 bases left between them. CDR3 region: CASSLAGVRYGYTF. CDR3 coding DNA: TGCGCCAGCAGCTTGGCAGGGGTGCGCTATGGCTACACCTTC.